This T cell receptor (beta chain) derives from a study of graft-versus-host responses after intestinal transplantation. Study details: Anti-thymocyte globulin was used for induction in all recipients, who then took tacrolimus and steroids for approximately 3 years.

CDR3 length: 15 residues. Generated by immunoSEQ multiplex PCR, the TCRdb table keeps only in-frame clones and is missing some. The sample yields more than 15,000 clones, about 89% seen once. This clone was counted a few times. The TCR originated in a human patient who received an intestinal transplant, so some T cells may come from the graft donor. V and J are TRBV21-1 and TRBJ1-1; TRBD1, as called in the table, went unchecked against the DNA. TRBV21-1 is a pseudogene locus. The material sequenced was bone marrow, taken around 130 days after transplant. This CDR3 is CASSKEKTGNTEAFF. Written as DNA, the CDR3 is TGTGCCAGCAGCAAAGAAAAGACAGGGAACACTGAAGCTTTCTTT.